This passage covers 26 T cell receptor beta chains from one sample sequenced in a study of cytomegalovirus exposure and HLA in healthy donors. PCR used 60 Vbeta primers and 13 Jbeta primers. Clones were read by immunoSEQ multiplex PCR, and TCRdb kept only the in-frame ones, dropping some. The sample features under 90,000 clones, with 15% in its top ten. The sample was PBMCs. These receptors originate from a middle-aged man in good health and CMV-seropositive.

The CDR3 DNA follows: TGTGCCACACAGACTAGCGAGACCTACAATGAGCAGTTCTTC. Residues: CATQTSETYNEQFF. The chain carries TRBV19 and TRBJ2-1; TRBD2 aligns across 8 bases. The germline gives CDR1 LNHDA, CDR2 SQIVND (reference sequence). The CDR3 covers 14 residues. The V segment lost 10 bases and the J segment 2 bases; nucleotides outside the gene matches: 7.

The chain joins TRBV7-2 to TRBJ2-3, with D possibly being TRBD2 (5 bases). Trimming pared 1 base from V and 0 bases from J, leaving 8 bases between. The V gene's germline CDR1 is SGHTA and CDR2 FQGNSA. The CDR3 totals 15 residues. CDR3 amino acids: CASSLGGLSTDTQYF. CDR3 DNA: TGTGCCAGCAGCTTAGGAGGACTGAGCACAGATACGCAGTATTTT.

Concerning this clone: At one of its ends the junction is not consistent with the germline gene, which may arise from a read error. The CDR3 region is CASEGVNGKLFF. CDR3 DNA: TGTGCCAGTGAGGGGGTCAATGGAAAACTGTTTTTT. The rearrangement uses TRBV19 and TRBJ1-4; tentative D call: TRBD1 (6 bases). Germline-derived CDR1 and CDR2 are LNHDA and SQIVND (reference sequence). CDR3 size: 12 residues.

This chain uses TRBV2 with TRBJ1-2; D might be TRBD1 (5 bases). With 4 bases removed from V and 8 bases from J, the gap between germline ends came to 11 bases. The CDR3 runs 12 residues. In germline, CDR1 is SNHLY, CDR2 FYNNEI. CDR3 region: CASSADRLGYTF. In nucleotides, the CDR3 is TGTGCCAGCAGTGCCGACAGACTGGGCTACACCTTC.

The rearrangement joins TRBV9 to TRBJ2-1; 7 nucleotides line up with TRBD2. The CDR3 has 15 residues. After removal of 0 bases from V and 5 bases from J, the junction contained 5 bases not matched to a gene. Germline CDR1 SGDLS, CDR2 YYNGEE. CDR3 in amino acids: CASSVEGGGDNEQFF. The CDR3 DNA reads as TGTGCCAGCAGCGTAGAGGGCGGGGGAGACAATGAGCAGTTCTTC. Filled out from reference TRBV9 and TRBJ2-1, the complete variable domain reads DSGVTQTPKHLITATGQRVTLRCSPRSGDLSVYWYQQSLDQGLQFLIQYYNGEERAKGNILERFSAQQFPDLHSELNLSSLELGDSALYFCASSVEGGGDNEQFFGPGTRLTVL.

The chain couples TRBV27 to TRBJ2-7, with 7 bases lining up with TRBD2. Germline lookup yields CDR1 MNHEY and CDR2 SMNVEV (reference sequence). V was clipped by 7 bases and J by 5 bases; unmatched bases: 2. This CDR3 contains 11 residues. In nucleotides, the CDR3 is TGTGCCAGCAAGGGACTACACGAGCAGTACTTC. Protein: CASKGLHEQYF.

This sequence joins TRBV7-2 and TRBJ2-3, with 14 bases that match TRBD2. Germline CDR1 is SGHTA and CDR2 is FQGNSA. V lost 1 base to trimming and J lost 6 bases; unmatched junction nucleotides: 6. The CDR3 runs to 17 residues. As DNA, the CDR3 is TGTGCCAGCAGCTTAGAGGGACTAGCGGGAGTCGGGGATACGCAGTATTTT. Amino acids: CASSLEGLAGVGDTQYF.

The chain is built from TRBV9 and TRBJ1-3, with TRBD1 matching over 9 bases. The junction had 8 bases not matched to a gene; V was cut back by 3 bases and J by 4 bases. Germline CDR1 and CDR2: SGDLS and YYNGEE. The CDR3 loop spans 16 amino acids. CDR3 loop: CASSEGNRGQGNTIYF. CDR3 in DNA: TGTGCCAGCAGCGAGGGAAACAGGGGGCAGGGAAACACCATATATTTT.

The genes are TRBV6-1 and TRBJ2-7; 7 bases map to TRBD2. The V gene's germline CDR1 is MNHNS and CDR2 SASEGT. The ends lost 4 bases at V and 0 bases at J; junction bases unmatched: 3. This CDR3 is 14 amino acids long. The CDR3 nucleotides read TGTGCCAGCAGTGTCGAGCGGGGCTCCTACGAGCAGTACTTC. As protein: CASSVERGSYEQYF.

This rearrangement joins TRBV30 to TRBJ1-5; D is unresolved. The V and J ends lost 5 bases and 4 bases respectively, with 12 bases between them. Germline loops: CDR1 GTSNPN, CDR2 SVGIG (reference sequence). The CDR3 has 13 amino acids. CDR3 loop: CAWSLIENQPQHF. In DNA form, the CDR3 reads TGTGCCTGGTCCCTTATAGAAAATCAGCCCCAGCATTTT.

The chain links TRBV6-1 to TRBJ2-5; D gene unclear. The DNA end lines up better with TRBJ2-7; the J call may be wrong. The CDR3 runs 13 residues. CDR1 and CDR2 (germline): MNHNS, SASEGT. Here the CDR3 DNA reads TGTGCCAGCAGCATGGGCCAACTCTACGAGCAGTACTTC. Protein sequence: CASSMGQLYEQYF.

The chain is built from TRBV5-1 and TRBJ1-2; 8 bases are a match to TRBD1. Germline V gene data show CDR1 as SGHRS and CDR2 as YFSETQ. V lost 4 bases to trimming and J lost 3 bases; unmatched junction nucleotides: 8. The CDR3 totals 15 residues. CDR3 sequence reads: CASSPSGTGYYGYTF. CDR3 DNA: TGCGCCAGCAGCCCCTCCGGGACAGGATACTATGGCTACACCTTC.

V is TRBV6-5 and J is TRBJ1-5, with D perhaps TRBD1 (6 bases). This CDR3 contains 13 residues. CDR1 and CDR2 from the germline V gene are MNHEY and SVGAGI. With 6 bases removed from V and 6 bases from J, the gap between germline ends came to 12 bases. CDR3 sequence reads: CASRMGAAQPQHF. DNA of the CDR3: TGTGCCAGCAGAATGGGGGCGGCTCAGCCCCAGCATTTT.

V and J are TRBV2 and TRBJ1-2; TRBD1 is a possible D gene (6 bases). The ends were cut back, 8 bases at V and 3 bases at J, with 19 bases in the middle. The germline V gene encodes CDR1 SNHLY and CDR2 FYNNEI. The CDR3 consists of 15 residues. The chain's CDR3 is CASEDHRVVDYGYTF. CDR3 sequence (DNA): TGTGCCAGCGAGGACCACAGGGTTGTCGACTATGGCTACACCTTC.

The rearrangement joins TRBV5-8 to TRBJ1-2; D is unresolved. CDR1 and CDR2 from the germline V gene are SGHTS and YDEGEE. Trimming removed 4 bases at V and 2 bases at J, with 6 bases between. The CDR3 has 12 amino acids. The CDR3 DNA is TGTGCCAGCAGCGTGCTAAACTATGGCTACACCTTC. It encodes CASSVLNYGYTF.

V and J are TRBV5-1 and TRBJ1-2, with 8 positions matching TRBD1. The CDR3 is made up of 14 amino acids. Losses at the gene ends were 1 base for V and 8 bases for J; bases not matched to a gene: 7. Germline V gene data show CDR1 as SGHRS and CDR2 as YFSETQ. In DNA, the CDR3 is TGCGCCAGCAGCTTGAGGACAGGGAGCGGCGGCTACACCTTC. Protein sequence: CASSLRTGSGGYTF.

The gene calls are TRBV5-6 and TRBJ2-1; D gene unclear. The germline gives CDR1 SGHDT, CDR2 YYEEEE. The CDR3 contains 11 residues. The V end lost 5 bases, the J end lost 9 bases, and 9 bases lay between the germline ends. The CDR3 DNA reads TGTGCCAGCAGTTCAGGCACTGAGCAGTTCTTC. As protein: CASSSGTEQFF.

The chain employs TRBV29-1 and TRBJ1-2; no clear D gene. V was clipped by 3 bases and J by 8 bases, with 13 bases between them. This CDR3 is 12 amino acids long. Germline V gives CDR1 SQVTM, CDR2 ANQGSEA. The CDR3 nucleotides read TGCAGCGTTGATCTAGGTGGCGGAGGCTACACCTTC. Protein: CSVDLGGGGYTF.

The chain employs TRBV9 and TRBJ2-5; TRBD2 matches at 8 bases. This CDR3 has 17 residues. CDR1 and CDR2 (germline): SGDLS, YYNGEE. With 3 bases clipped from V and 3 bases from J, the junction kept 13 bases outside the gene matches. The CDR3 DNA reads TGTGCCAGCAGCGACCCCCACGGGACTAGGGGGAAAGAGACCCAGTACTTC. Translation: CASSDPHGTRGKETQYF.

The genes are TRBV4-1 and TRBJ1-1; no definite D call. Trimming took off 1 base at V and 1 base at J, with 13 bases between the two ends. Germline CDR1 is MGHRA and CDR2 is YSYEKL. The CDR3 spans 16 residues. CDR3 nucleotide sequence: TGCGCCAGCAGCCAAGGTATGGCAAGAAAGAACACTGAAGCTTTCTTT. This translates into CASSQGMARKNTEAFF.

CDR3 in DNA: TGTGCTTCGGGACTAGCGGGAACCTACGAGCAGTACTTC. Encoded protein: CASGLAGTYEQYF. V gene TRBV7-2 combines with J gene TRBJ2-7; 13 nucleotides line up with TRBD2. Germline V gives CDR1 SGHTA, CDR2 FQGNSA. The CDR3 consists of 13 residues.

Here the CDR3 DNA reads TGTGCCAGCTCACCCCCCGGGACTTTCGCTGAAGCTTTCTTT. Residues: CASSPPGTFAEAFF. The genes are TRBV18 and TRBJ1-1, with a tentative D call TRBD1 (5 bases). V was clipped by 3 bases and J by 6 bases, with 14 bases between them. From germline, CDR1 is KGHSH and CDR2 LQKENI. The CDR3 runs 14 residues.

The chain combines TRBV7-2 with TRBJ2-2; 11 nucleotides align to TRBD2. Per germline, CDR1 SGHTA and CDR2 FQGNSA. This CDR3 region has 16 residues. After removal of 4 bases from V and 5 bases from J, the junction contained 6 bases not matched to a gene. The CDR3 region is CASSYPGLADTGELFF. The CDR3 DNA sequence: TGTGCCAGCAGCTACCCGGGACTAGCGGATACCGGGGAGCTGTTTTTT.

The chain joins TRBV6-5 to TRBJ2-1; D ambiguous. V was cut by 5 bases and J by 0 bases, with 8 bases left in between. Germline CDR1 is MNHEY and CDR2 is SVGAGI. This CDR3 is 14 amino acids long. The CDR3 region has the DNA TGTGCCAGCAGTGGTTCGAGCTCCTACAATGAGCAGTTCTTC. Amino acid sequence: CASSGSSSYNEQFF.

This rearrangement joins TRBV5-1 to TRBJ2-5; D may be TRBD1 (6 bases). Trimming pared 0 bases from V and 3 bases from J, leaving 12 bases between. The CDR3 has 15 amino acids. The germline gives CDR1 SGHRS, CDR2 YFSETQ. The CDR3 nucleotides are TGCGCCAGCAGCTTGGAGACAGGCGGAAAAGAGACCCAGTACTTC. Protein: CASSLETGGKETQYF.

CDR3 nucleotide sequence: TGTGCCAGCAGCGACGTGAAGCGGGAGGGATACAATGAGCAGTTCTTC. Translated: CASSDVKREGYNEQFF. This chain connects TRBV5-5 to TRBJ2-1; TRBD2 agrees at 10 bases. CDR1 SGHKS and CDR2 YYEKEE come from the germline V gene (reference sequence). V dropped 4 bases and J dropped 4; count of bases not matched to a gene: 8. The CDR3 loop spans 16 amino acids.